This T cell receptor beta chain appears in the sequencing data of a study of blood T cell repertoires in COVID-19. Study in general: The United States, Italy and Spain provided the acute and convalescent COVID-19 samples.

Each participant's cohort was designated according to participant-reported clinical history. Cohort 3 donors counted as recovered after two negative PCRs, clearance, or resolved symptoms. Per the authors' pipeline: Reference gene primer amplification in the assay estimated nucleated cell counts. Sequencing was performed with immunoSEQ multiplex PCR; in TCRdb, only in-frame clones are kept and a portion is missing. The DNA was the basis for D and trimming; V, J and clone size are from that table. The sample carries about 270,000 clones, roughly 86% recorded once. The CDR3 length is 14 residues. Losses at the gene ends were 2 bases for V and 5 bases for J; bases not matched to a gene: 5. The germline V gene has CDR1 MNHEY and CDR2 SVGAGI.

This TCR was recovered from a woman aged 18-29 years who had recovered from COVID-19. The sequencing sample was made of PBMCs or T cells enriched from blood (not recorded which). The chain combines TRBV6-5 with TRBJ1-2; 7 bases map to TRBD1. The CDR3 DNA is TGTGCCAGCAGTTACCGCGGGACAGAATATGGCTACACCTTC. Translation: CASSYRGTEYGYTF.